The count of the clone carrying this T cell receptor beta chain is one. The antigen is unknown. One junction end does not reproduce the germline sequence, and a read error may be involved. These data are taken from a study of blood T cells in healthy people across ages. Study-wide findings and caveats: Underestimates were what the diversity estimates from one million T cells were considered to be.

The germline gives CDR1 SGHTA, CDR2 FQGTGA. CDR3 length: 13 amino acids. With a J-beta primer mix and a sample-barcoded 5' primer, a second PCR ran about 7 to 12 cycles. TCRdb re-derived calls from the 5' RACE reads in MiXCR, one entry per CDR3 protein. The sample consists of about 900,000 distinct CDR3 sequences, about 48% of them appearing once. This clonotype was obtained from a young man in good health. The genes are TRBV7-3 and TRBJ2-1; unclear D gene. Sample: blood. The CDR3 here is CASSPTMGYEQFF. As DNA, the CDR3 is TGTGCCAGCAGCCCAACTATGGGCTATGAGCAGTTTTTC. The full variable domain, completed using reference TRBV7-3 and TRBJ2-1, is GAGVSQTPSNKVTEKGKYVELRCDPISGHTALYWYRQSLGQGPEFLIYFQGTGAADDSGLPNDRFFAVRPEGSVSTLKIQRTERGDSAVYLCASSPTMGYEQFFGPGTRLTVL.